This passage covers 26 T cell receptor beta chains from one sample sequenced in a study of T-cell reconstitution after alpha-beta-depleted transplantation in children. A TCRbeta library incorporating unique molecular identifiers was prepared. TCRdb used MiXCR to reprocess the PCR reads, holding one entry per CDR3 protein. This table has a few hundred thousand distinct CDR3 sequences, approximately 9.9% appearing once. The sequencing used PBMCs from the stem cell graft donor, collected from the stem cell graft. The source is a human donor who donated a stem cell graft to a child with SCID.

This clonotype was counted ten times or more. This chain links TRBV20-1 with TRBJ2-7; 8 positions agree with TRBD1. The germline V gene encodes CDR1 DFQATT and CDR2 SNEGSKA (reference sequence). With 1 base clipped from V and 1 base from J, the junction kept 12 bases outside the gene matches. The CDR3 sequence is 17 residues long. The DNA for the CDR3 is TGCAGTGCTAGAGCCCTCCCTGGACAGGGTTTATCCTACGAGCAGTACTTC. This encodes CSARALPGQGLSYEQYF.

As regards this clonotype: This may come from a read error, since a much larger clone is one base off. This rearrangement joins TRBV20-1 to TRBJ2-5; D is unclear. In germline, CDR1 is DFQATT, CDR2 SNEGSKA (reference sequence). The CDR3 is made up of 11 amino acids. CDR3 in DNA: TGCACTGCTAGACTCCAAGAGACCCAGTACTTC. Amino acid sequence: CTARLQETQYF.

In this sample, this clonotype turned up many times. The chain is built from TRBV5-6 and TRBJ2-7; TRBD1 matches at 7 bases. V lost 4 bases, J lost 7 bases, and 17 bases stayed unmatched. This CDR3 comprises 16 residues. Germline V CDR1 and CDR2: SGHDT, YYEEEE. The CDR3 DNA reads TGTGCCAGCAGCCTCTTGGGGACAGATATCCTACGAGAGCAGTACTTC. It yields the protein CASSLLGTDILREQYF.

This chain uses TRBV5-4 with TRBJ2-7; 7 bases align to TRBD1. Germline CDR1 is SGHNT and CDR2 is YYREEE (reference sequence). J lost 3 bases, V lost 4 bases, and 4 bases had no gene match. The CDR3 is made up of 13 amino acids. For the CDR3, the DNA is TGTGCCAGCAGCATCGACAGGGACTACGAGCAGTACTTC. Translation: CASSIDRDYEQYF.

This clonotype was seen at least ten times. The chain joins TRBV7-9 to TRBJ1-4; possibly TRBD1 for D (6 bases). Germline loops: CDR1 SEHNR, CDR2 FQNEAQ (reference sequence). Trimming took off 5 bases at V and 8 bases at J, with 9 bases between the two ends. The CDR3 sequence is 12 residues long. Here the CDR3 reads CASSPGTEKLFF. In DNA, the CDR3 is TGTGCCAGCAGCCCCGGGACAGAAAAACTGTTTTTT.

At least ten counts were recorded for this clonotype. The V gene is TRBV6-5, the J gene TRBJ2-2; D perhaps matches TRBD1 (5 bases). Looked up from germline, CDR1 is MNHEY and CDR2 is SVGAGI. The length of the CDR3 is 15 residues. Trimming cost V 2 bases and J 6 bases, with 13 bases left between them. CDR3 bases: TGTGCCAGCAGTTACGAGCCCAGGGCGTCCGGGGAGCTGTTTTTT. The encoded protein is CASSYEPRASGELFF.

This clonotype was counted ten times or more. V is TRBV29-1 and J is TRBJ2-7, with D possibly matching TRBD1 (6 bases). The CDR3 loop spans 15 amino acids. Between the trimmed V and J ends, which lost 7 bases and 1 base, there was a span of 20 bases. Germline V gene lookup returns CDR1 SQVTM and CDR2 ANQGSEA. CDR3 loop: CSAVGGPQSSYEQYF. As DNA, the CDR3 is TGCAGCGCTGTAGGGGGACCGCAGAGTTCCTACGAGCAGTACTTC.

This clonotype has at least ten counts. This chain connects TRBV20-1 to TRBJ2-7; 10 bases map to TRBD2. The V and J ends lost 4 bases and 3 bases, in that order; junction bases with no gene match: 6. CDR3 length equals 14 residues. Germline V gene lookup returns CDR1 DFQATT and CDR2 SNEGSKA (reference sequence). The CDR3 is CSAMSGLANYEQYF. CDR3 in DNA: TGCAGTGCTATGTCGGGACTAGCGAACTACGAGCAGTACTTC.

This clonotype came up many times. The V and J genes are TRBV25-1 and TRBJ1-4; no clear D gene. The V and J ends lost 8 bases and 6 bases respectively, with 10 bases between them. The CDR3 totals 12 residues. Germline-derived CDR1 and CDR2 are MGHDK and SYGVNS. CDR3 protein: CASAYRHEKLFF. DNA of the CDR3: TGTGCCAGCGCATACCGACATGAAAAACTGTTTTTT. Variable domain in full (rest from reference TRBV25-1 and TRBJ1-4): EADIYQTPRYLVIGTGKKITLECSQTMGHDKMYWYQQDPGMELHLIHYSYGVNSTEKGDLSSESTVSRIRTEHFPLTLESARPSHTSQYLCASAYRHEKLFFGSGTQLSVL.

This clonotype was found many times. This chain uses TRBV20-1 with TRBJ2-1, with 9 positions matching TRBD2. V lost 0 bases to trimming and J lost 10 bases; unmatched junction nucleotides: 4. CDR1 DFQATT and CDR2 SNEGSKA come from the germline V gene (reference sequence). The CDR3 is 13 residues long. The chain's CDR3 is CSARDGLASEQFF. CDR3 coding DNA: TGCAGTGCTAGAGATGGACTAGCGTCAGAGCAGTTCTTC.

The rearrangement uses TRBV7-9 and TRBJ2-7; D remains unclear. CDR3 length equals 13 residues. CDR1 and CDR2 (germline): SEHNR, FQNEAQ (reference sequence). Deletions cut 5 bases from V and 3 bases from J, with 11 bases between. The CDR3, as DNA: TGTGCCAGCAGCGAGGCCAACAGCTACGAGCAGTACTTC. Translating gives CASSEANSYEQYF.

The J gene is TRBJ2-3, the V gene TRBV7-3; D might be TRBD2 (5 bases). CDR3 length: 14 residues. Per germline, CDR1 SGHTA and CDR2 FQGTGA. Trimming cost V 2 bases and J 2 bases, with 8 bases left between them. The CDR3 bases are TGTGCCAGCAGCTTATCCGGGGACACAGATACGCAGTATTTT. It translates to CASSLSGDTDTQYF.

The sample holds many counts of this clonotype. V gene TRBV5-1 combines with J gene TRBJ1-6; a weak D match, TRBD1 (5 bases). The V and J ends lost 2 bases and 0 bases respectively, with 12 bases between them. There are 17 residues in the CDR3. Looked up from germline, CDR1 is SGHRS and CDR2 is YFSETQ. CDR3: CASSLTTVSSYNSPLHF. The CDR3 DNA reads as TGCGCCAGCAGCTTAACGACAGTGAGCTCCTATAATTCACCCCTCCACTTT.

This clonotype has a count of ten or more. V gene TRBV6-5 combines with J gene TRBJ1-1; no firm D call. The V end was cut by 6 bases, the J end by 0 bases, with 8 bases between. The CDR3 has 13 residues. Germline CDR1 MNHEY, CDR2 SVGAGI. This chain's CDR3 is CASRRSLNTEAFF. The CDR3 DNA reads TGTGCCAGCAGACGAAGTTTGAACACTGAAGCTTTCTTT.

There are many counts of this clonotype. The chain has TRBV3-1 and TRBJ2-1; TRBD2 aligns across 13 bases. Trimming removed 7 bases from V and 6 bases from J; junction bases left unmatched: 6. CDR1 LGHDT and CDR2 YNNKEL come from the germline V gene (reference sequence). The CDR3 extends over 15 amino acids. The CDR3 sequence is CASTKLAGGINEQFF. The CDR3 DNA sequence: TGTGCCAGCACCAAACTAGCGGGGGGGATCAATGAGCAGTTCTTC.

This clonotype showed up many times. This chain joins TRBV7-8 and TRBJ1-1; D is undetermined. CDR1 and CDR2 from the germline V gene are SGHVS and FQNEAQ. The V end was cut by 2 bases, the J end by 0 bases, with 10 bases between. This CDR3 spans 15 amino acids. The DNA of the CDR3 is TGTGCCAGCAGCTTAAGAGCCGCTATGAACACTGAAGCTTTCTTT. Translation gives CASSLRAAMNTEAFF.

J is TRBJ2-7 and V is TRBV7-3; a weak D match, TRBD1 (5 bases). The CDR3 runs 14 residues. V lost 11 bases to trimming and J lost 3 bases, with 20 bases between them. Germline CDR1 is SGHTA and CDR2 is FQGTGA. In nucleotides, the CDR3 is TGTGCCGGCAAGCAGCTTGGGGCTTTCTACGAGCAGTACTTC. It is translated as CAGKQLGAFYEQYF.

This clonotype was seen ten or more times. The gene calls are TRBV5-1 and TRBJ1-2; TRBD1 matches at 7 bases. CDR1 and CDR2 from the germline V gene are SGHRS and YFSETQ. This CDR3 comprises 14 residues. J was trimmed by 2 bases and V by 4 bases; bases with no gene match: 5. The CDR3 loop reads CASSLGDRNYGYTF. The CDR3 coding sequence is TGCGCCAGCAGCCTCGGGGACAGAAACTATGGCTACACCTTC.

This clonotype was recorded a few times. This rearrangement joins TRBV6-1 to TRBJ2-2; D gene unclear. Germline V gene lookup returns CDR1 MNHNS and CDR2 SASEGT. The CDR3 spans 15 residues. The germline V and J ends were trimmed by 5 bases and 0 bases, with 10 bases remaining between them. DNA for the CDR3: TGTGCCAGCAGTAGACTGACTGCGAACACCGGGGAGCTGTTTTTT. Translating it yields CASSRLTANTGELFF.

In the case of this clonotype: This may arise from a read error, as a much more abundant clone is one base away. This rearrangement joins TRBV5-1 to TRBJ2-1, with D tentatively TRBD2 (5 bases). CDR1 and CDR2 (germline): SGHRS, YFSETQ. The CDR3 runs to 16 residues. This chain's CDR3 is CSSSRPYGVVGNEQFF. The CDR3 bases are TGCTCCAGCAGCCGGCCCTACGGGGTCGTTGGGAATGAGCAGTTCTTC.

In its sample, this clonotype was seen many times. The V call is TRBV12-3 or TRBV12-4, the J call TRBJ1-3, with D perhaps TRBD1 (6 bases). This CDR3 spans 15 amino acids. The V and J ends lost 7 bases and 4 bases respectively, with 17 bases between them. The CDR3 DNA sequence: TGTGCCAGCACTATCACCGGACAGTCCGGAAACACCATATATTTT. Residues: CASTITGQSGNTIYF.

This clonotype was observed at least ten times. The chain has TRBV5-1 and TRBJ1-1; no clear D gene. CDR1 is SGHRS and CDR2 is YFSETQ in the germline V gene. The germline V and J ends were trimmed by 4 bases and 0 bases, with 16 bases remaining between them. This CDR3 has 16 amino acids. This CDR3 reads CASSLGSGRLNTEAFF. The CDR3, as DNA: TGCGCCAGCAGCCTGGGATCCGGACGGTTGAACACTGAAGCTTTCTTT.

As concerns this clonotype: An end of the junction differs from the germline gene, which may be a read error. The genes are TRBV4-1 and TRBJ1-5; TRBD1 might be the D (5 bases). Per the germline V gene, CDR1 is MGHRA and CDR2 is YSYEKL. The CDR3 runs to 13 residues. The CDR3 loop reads CASSQGGAGLLNF. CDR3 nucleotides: TGCGCCAGCAGCCAAGGAGGGGCAGGGTTGTTGAATTTT.

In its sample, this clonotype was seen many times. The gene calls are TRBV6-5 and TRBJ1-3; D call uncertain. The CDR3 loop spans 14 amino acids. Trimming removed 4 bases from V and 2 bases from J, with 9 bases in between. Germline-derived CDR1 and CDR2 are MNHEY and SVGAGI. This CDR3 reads CASSSGRAGNTIYF. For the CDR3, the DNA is TGTGCCAGCAGTTCCGGCCGGGCTGGAAACACCATATATTTT.

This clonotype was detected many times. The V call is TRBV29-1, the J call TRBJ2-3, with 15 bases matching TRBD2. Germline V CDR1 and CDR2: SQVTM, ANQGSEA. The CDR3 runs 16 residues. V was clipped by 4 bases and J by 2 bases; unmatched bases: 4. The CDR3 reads CSVGGLAGGPTDTQYF. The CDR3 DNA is TGCAGCGTTGGTGGACTAGCGGGGGGGCCCACAGATACGCAGTATTTT.

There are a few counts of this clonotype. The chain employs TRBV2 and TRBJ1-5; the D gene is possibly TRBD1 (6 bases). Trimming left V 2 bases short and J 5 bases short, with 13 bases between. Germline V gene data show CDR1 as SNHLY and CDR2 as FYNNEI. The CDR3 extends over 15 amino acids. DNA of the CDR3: TGTGCCAGCAGTGAACGGACAGTTATCGATCAGCCCCAGCATTTT. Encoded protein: CASSERTVIDQPQHF.